The TCR beta chain under discussion was sequenced for a study of cytomegalovirus exposure and HLA in healthy donors. General observations from the study: Researchers had no immune exposure information except CMV serostatus available. Analysis performed later showed TCR beta chains linked to HLA being more clonally expanded than equally common others.

The V gene's germline CDR1 is SGHRS and CDR2 YFSETQ. CDR3 length equals 17 residues. The junction had 13 bases not matched to a gene; V was cut back by 1 base and J by 5 bases. Comment on this clone: Its antigen remains unknown.

Primers for the PCR totalled 60 Vbeta and 13 Jbeta. TCRdb's table, derived via immunoSEQ multiplex PCR, lists solely in-frame clones and lacks some. Found here are 110,000 or so clones, around 77% of them singletons; the top ten hold 11%. The J gene is TRBJ2-3, the V gene TRBV5-1; TRBD2 aligns across 7 bases. This clonotype was obtained from a man aged 40-50 years in good health and CMV-seropositive. Specimen: PBMCs. Here the CDR3 reads CASSLTPEAGVLDTQYF. CDR3 nucleotide sequence: TGCGCCAGCAGCTTGACCCCCGAGGCGGGGGTATTAGATACGCAGTATTTT.